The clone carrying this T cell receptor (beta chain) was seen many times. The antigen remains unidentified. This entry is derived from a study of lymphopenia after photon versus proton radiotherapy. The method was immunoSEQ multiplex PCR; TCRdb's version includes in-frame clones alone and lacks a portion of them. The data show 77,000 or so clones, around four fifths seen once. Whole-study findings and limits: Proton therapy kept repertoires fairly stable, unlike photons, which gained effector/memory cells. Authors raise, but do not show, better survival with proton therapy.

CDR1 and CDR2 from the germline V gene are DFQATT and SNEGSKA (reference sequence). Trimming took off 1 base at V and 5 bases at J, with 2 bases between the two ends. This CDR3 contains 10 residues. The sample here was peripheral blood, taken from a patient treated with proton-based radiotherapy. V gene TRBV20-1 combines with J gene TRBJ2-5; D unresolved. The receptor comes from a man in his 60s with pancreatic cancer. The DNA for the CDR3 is TGCAGTGCTAGAGCGGAGACCCAGTACTTC. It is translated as CSARAETQYF.